Below are 6 T cell receptor beta chains sequenced from a single sample in a study of regulatory T cells in long-lasting Graves disease. The authors built TCR beta libraries using iRepertoire HTBI primers and Arm-PCR of CDR3 regions. TCRdb used MiXCR to reprocess the multiplex PCR reads, holding one entry per CDR3 protein. The sample shows around 500,000 distinct CDR3 sequences, roughly 12% of them seen only once. Time point: newly diagnosed GD, antithyroid drugs for less than 3 months. PBMCs were the source of the RNA used for TCR sequencing. These same data were also listed under a study on T cells in Graves' hyperthyroidism and ophthalmopathy.

Material: peripheral blood mononuclear cells (PBMCs), obtained at new diagnosis, from a patient treated with antithyroid drugs. These receptors were collected from a man aged 25 to 40 with Graves disease.

In this sample, this clonotype turned up a few times. The chain links TRBV7-9 to TRBJ2-3; possibly TRBD1 for D (6 bases). Germline V CDR1 and CDR2: SEHNR, FQNEAQ (reference sequence). Trimming stripped 5 bases from V and 1 base from J, with 13 bases between. There are 15 residues in the CDR3. The CDR3 spells CASSDGTSRTDTQYF. The CDR3 DNA follows: TGTGCCAGCAGCGATGGGACAAGCCGCACAGATACGCAGTATTTT. The whole variable domain, remainder taken from reference TRBV7-9 and TRBJ2-3, is DTGVSQNPRHKITKRGQNVTFRCDPISEHNRLYWYRQTLGQGPEFLTYFQNEAQLEKSRLLSDRFSAERPKGSFSTLEIQRTEQGDSAMYLCASSDGTSRTDTQYFGPGTRLTVL.

This clonotype was counted many times. The chain recombines TRBV5-1 with TRBJ2-7, with 7 bases aligning to TRBD2. The CDR3 covers 11 residues. The germline gives CDR1 SGHRS, CDR2 YFSETQ. The junction had 2 bases not matched to a gene; V was cut back by 6 bases and J by 5 bases. In DNA form, the CDR3 reads TGCGCCAGCACTAGCGGCAACGAGCAGTACTTC. Translation: CASTSGNEQYF.

This clonotype was observed a handful of times. The J gene is TRBJ2-7, the V gene TRBV27, with a possible D match to TRBD2 (5 bases). Germline CDR1 and CDR2: MNHEY and SMNVEV (reference sequence). Trimming removed 5 bases from V and 11 bases from J, with 22 bases in between. The CDR3 runs 14 residues. CDR3 DNA: TGTGCCAGCAGTCCCGGGATCGAACCGGGATCCGAGTACTTC. Translating it yields CASSPGIEPGSEYF.

The V gene is TRBV7-8, the J gene TRBJ2-1, with TRBD2 identical over 12 bases. Germline V gene sequence: CDR1 SGHVS, CDR2 FQNEAQ. The trim removed 1 base at V and 1 base at J, leaving 2 bases unmatched. The CDR3 runs to 17 residues. CDR3 sequence: CASSLGGLAGSYNEQFF. The CDR3 DNA follows: TGTGCCAGCAGCTTAGGAGGACTAGCGGGGTCCTACAATGAGCAGTTCTTC.

Worth noting for this clonotype: It may be a read error: a sequence one base away is much more abundant. V is TRBV12-3 or TRBV12-4 and J is TRBJ1-2; D is uncertain. The CDR3 length is 15 residues. Trimming left V 5 bases short and J 4 bases short, with 17 bases between. CDR3 coding DNA: TGTGCCAGCAGTACCGTCCCAAGGGTGGGCTATGGCTACACCTTC. This codes for CASSTVPRVGYGYTF.

Ten or more counts support this clonotype. The chain uses TRBV7-9 and TRBJ1-1; D uncertain. CDR1 SEHNR and CDR2 FQNEAQ come from the germline V gene (reference sequence). The CDR3 length is 13 residues. Trimming left V 7 bases short and J 0 bases short, with 9 bases between. This chain's CDR3 is CASMREVNTEAFF. The DNA of the CDR3 is TGTGCCAGCATGAGGGAGGTGAACACTGAAGCTTTCTTT.